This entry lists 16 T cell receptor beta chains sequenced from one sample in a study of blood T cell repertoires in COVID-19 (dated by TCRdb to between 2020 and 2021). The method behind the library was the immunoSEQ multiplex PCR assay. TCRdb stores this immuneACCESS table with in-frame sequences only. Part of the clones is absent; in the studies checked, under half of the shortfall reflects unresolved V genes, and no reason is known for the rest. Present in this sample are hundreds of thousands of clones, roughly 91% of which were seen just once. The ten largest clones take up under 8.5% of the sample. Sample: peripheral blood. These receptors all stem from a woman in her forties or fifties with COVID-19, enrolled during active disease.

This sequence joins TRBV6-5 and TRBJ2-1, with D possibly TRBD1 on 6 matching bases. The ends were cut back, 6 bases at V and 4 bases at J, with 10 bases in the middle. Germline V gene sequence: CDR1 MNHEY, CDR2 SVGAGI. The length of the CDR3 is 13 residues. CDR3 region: CASSTGKYNEQFF. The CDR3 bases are TGTGCCAGCAGCACAGGGAAGTACAATGAGCAGTTCTTC.

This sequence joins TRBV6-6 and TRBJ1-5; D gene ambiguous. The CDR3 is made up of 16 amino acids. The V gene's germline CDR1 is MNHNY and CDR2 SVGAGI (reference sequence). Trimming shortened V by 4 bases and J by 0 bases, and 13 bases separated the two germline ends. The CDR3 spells CASSSSRELSNQPQHF. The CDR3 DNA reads TGTGCCAGCAGTTCATCCCGGGAACTTAGCAATCAGCCCCAGCATTTT.

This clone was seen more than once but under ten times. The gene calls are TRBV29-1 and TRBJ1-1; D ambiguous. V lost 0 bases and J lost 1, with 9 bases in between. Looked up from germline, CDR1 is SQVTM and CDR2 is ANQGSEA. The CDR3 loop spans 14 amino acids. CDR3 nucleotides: TGCAGCGTTGAAGATCTCGGAGCGAACACTGAAGCTTTCTTT. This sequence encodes CSVEDLGANTEAFF.

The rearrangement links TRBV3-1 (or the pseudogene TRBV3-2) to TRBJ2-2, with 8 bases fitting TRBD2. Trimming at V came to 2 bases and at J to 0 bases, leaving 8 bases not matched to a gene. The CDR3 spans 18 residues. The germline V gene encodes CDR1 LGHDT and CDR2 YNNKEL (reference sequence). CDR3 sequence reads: CASSQMTIAGPNTGELFF. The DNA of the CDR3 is TGTGCCAGCAGCCAAATGACTATAGCGGGGCCGAACACCGGGGAGCTGTTTTTT.

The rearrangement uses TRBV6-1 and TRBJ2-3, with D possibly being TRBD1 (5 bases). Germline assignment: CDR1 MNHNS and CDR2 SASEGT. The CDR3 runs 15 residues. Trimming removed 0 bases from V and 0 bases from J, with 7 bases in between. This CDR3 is CASSEARQSTDTQYF. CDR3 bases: TGTGCCAGCAGTGAAGCGCGACAGAGCACAGATACGCAGTATTTT.

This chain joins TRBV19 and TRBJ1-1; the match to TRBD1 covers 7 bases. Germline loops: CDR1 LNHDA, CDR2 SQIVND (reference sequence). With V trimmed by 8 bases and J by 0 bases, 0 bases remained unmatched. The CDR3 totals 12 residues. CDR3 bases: TGTGCCAGTGGGACAGTGAACACTGAAGCTTTCTTT. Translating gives CASGTVNTEAFF.

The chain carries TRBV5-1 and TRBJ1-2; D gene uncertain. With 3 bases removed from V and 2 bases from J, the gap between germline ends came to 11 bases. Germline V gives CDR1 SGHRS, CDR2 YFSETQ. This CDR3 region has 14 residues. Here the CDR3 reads CASSSQTPNYGYTF. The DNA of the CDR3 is TGCGCCAGCAGCTCGCAGACACCGAACTATGGCTACACCTTC.

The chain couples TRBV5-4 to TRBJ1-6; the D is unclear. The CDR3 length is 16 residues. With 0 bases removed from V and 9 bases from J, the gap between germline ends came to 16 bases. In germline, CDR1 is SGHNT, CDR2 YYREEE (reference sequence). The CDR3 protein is CASSLGALGVGSPLHF. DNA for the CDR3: TGTGCCAGCAGCTTGGGGGCCCTCGGGGTTGGTTCACCCCTCCACTTT.

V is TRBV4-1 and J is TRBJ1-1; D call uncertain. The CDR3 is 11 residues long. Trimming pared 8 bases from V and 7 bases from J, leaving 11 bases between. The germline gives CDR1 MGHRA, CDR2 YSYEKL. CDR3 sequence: CASRGVFEAFF. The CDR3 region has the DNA TGCGCCAGCCGGGGAGTGTTTGAAGCTTTCTTT.

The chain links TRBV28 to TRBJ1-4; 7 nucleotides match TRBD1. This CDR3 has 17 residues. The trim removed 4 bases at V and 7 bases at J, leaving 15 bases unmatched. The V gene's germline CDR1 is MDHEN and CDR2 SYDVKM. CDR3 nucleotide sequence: TGTGCCAGCAGTTCTCGGGACTTTCAGGGGGGTGCTGAAAAACTGTTTTTT. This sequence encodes CASSSRDFQGGAEKLFF. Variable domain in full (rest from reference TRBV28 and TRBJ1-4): DVKVTQSSRYLVKRTGEKVFLECVQDMDHENMFWYRQDPGLGLRLIYFSYDVKMKEKGDIPEGYSVSREKKERFSLILESASTNQTSMYLCASSSRDFQGGAEKLFFGSGTQLSVL.

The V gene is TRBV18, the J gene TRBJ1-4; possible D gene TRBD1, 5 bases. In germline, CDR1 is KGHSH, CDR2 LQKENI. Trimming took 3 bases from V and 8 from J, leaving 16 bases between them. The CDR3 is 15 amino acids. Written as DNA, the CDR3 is TGTGCCAGCTCACCTGGGGCGCGGGGAATAGAAAAACTGTTTTTT. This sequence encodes CASSPGARGIEKLFF.

CDR3 DNA: TGTGCCACCCGGTCAGGGGCGAGGACTGAAGCTTTCTTT. Translated, it gives CATRSGARTEAFF. The V and J genes are TRBV2 and TRBJ1-1; D perhaps matches TRBD1 (6 bases). This CDR3 has 13 residues. Per germline, CDR1 SNHLY and CDR2 FYNNEI. V lost 10 bases and J 5 bases, leaving 17 bases between the germline ends.

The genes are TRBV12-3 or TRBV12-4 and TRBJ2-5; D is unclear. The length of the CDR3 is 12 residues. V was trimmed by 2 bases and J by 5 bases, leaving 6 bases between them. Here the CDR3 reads CASSLYSETQYF. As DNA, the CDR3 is TGTGCCAGCAGTTTATACTCCGAGACCCAGTACTTC.

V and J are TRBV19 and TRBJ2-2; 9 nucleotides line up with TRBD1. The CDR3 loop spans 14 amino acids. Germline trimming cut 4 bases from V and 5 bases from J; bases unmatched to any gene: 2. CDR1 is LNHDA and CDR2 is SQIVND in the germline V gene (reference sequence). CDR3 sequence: CASSRTGATGELFF. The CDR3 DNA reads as TGTGCCAGTAGTAGGACAGGGGCAACCGGGGAGCTGTTTTTT.

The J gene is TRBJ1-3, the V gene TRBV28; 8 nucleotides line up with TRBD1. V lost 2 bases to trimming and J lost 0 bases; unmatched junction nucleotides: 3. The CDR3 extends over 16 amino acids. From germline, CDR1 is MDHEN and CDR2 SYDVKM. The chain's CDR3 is CASSLQGALSGNTIYF. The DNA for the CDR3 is TGTGCCAGCAGTTTACAGGGGGCCCTCTCTGGAAACACCATATATTTT.

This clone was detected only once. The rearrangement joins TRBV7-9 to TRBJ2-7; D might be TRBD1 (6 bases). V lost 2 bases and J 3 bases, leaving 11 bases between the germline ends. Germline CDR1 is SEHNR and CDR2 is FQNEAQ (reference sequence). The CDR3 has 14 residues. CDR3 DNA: TGTGCCAGCAGCTTACAGACAGGAGACTACGAGCAGTACTTC. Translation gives CASSLQTGDYEQYF.